The 6 T cell receptor beta chains reported below all come from one sample, sequenced in a study of shared clonotypes between healthy human individuals. Data came from immunoSEQ multiplex PCR; TCRdb stores just in-frame clones and leaves some out. The profile shows around 690,000 clones, less than 95% of them singletons. Sequencing was carried out using memory CD8+ T cells from PBMCs. The subset: CD45RO+ cells pooled with CCR7-negative TemRA cells. These receptors all come from a man between 18 and 35 years old in good health. Some clones in this sample may be carry-over from other donors' samples.

This chain uses TRBV2 with TRBJ2-7, with D uncertain. Germline loops: CDR1 SNHLY, CDR2 FYNNEI. CDR3 size: 15 residues. V gave up 6 bases and J gave up 3 bases, with 18 bases separating them. This CDR3 reads CASSAGQSRFYEQYF. DNA of the CDR3: TGTGCCAGCAGCGCCGGGCAGTCAAGGTTCTACGAGCAGTACTTC.

This chain joins TRBV7-2 and TRBJ2-1; D is unclear. CDR3 size: 14 residues. Germline CDR1 SGHTA, CDR2 FQGNSA. V gave up 1 base and J gave up 8 bases, with 12 bases separating them. CDR3 coding DNA: TGTGCCAGCAGCTTAGTCGGGTTTTTCGATGAGCAGTTCTTC. Translating gives CASSLVGFFDEQFF.

The count of this clone is one. The chain couples TRBV7-2 to TRBJ2-2; 14 nucleotides match TRBD2. V lost 6 bases and J lost 3; bases outside the gene matches: 9. The V gene's germline CDR1 is SGHTA and CDR2 FQGNSA. The CDR3 runs to 18 residues. Here the CDR3 DNA reads TGTGCCAGCAGTTTTCGACTAGCGGGAGGGCCGGACACCGGGGAGCTGTTTTTT. It encodes CASSFRLAGGPDTGELFF.

This sequence joins TRBV13 and TRBJ2-1; D possibly corresponds to TRBD2 (6 bases). The CDR3 length is 15 residues. The ends were cut back, 5 bases at V and 0 bases at J, with 11 bases in the middle. Germline-derived CDR1 and CDR2 are PRHDT and FYEKMQ (reference sequence). The CDR3 DNA is TGTGCCAGCAGCCCCGGGGGTAACTCCTACAATGAGCAGTTCTTC. Protein sequence: CASSPGGNSYNEQFF. The complete variable domain, with remaining parts taken from reference TRBV13 and TRBJ2-1, reads AAGVIQSPRHLIKEKRETATLKCYPIPRHDTVYWYQQGPGQDPQFLISFYEKMQSDKGSIPDRFSAQQFSDYHSELNMSSLELGDSALYFCASSPGGNSYNEQFFGPGTRLTVL.

CDR3 loop: CATSRVREGTEAFF. The CDR3 nucleotides read TGTGCCACCAGCAGAGTAAGGGAAGGGACTGAAGCTTTCTTT. This rearrangement joins TRBV15 to TRBJ1-1, with D hard to call. This CDR3 has 14 amino acids. Germline V CDR1 and CDR2: LNHNV, YYDKDF (reference sequence). Trimming took 1 base from V and 5 from J, leaving 11 bases between them.

This clone appeared a single time. The chain combines TRBV4-1 with TRBJ2-3; 12 bases fit TRBD2. Germline loops: CDR1 MGHRA, CDR2 YSYEKL. V dropped 3 bases and J dropped 6; count of bases not matched to a gene: 7. The CDR3 spans 16 residues. CDR3 amino acids: CASSQLAGGPRDTQYF. CDR3 bases: TGCGCCAGCAGCCAGCTAGCGGGAGGGCCGAGGGATACGCAGTATTTT.